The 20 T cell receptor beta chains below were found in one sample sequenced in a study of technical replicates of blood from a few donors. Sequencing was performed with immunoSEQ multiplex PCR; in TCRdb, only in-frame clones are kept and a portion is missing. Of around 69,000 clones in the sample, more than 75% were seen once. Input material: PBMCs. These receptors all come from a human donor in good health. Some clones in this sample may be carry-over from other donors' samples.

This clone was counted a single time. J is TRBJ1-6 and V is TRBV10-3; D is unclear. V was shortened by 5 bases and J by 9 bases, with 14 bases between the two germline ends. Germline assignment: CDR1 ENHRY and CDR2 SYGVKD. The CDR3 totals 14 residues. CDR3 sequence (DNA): TGTGCCATCAGTAAACCGGGTGCAAGTTCACCCCTCCACTTT. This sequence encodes CAISKPGASSPLHF.

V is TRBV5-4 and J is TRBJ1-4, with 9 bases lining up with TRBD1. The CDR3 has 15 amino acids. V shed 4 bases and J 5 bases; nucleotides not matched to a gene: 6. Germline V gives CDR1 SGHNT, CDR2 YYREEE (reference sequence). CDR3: CASSKETGGNEKLFF. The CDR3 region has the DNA TGTGCCAGCAGCAAGGAGACAGGGGGGAATGAAAAACTGTTTTTT.

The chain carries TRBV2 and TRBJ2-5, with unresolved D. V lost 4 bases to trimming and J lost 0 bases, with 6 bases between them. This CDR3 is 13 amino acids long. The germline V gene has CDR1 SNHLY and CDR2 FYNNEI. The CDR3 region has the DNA TGTGCCAGCAGTGCCAATTACCAAGAGACCCAGTACTTC. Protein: CASSANYQETQYF.

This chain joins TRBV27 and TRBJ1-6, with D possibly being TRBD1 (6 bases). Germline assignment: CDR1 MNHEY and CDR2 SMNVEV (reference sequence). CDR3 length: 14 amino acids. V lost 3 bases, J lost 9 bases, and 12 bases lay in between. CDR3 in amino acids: CASSFRGWSSPLHF. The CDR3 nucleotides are TGTGCCAGCAGTTTCAGGGGATGGAGTTCACCCCTCCACTTT.

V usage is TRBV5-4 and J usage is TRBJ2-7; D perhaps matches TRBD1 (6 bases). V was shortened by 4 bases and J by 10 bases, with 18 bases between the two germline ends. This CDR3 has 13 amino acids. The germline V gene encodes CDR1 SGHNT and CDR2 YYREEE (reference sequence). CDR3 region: CASSPVGGQRQYF. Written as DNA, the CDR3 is TGTGCCAGCAGCCCCGTAGGGGGACAACGACAGTACTTC.

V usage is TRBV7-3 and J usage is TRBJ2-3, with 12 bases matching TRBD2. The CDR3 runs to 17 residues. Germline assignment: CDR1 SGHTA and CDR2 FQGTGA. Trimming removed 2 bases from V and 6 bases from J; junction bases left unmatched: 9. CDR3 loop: CASSLGLAGTSGDTQYF. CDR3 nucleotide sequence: TGTGCCAGCAGCTTAGGACTAGCGGGGACTTCAGGGGATACGCAGTATTTT.

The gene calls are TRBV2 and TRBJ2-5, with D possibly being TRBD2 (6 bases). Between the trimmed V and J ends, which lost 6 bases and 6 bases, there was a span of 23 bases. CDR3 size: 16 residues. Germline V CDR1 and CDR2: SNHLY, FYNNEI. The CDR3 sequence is CASSPSSPSAEQTQYF. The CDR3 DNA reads TGTGCCAGCAGCCCGTCGTCGCCTAGCGCCGAGCAGACCCAGTACTTC.

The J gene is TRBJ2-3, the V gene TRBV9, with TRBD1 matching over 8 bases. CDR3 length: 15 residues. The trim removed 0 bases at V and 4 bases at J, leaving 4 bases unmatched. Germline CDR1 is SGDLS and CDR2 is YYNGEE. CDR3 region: CASSVGQGYPDTQYF. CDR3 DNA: TGTGCCAGCAGCGTAGGACAGGGGTACCCAGATACGCAGTATTTT.

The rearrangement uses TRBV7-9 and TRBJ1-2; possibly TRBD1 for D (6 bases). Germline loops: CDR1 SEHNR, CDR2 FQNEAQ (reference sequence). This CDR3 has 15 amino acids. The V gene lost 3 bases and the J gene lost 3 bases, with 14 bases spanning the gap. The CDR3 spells CASSLRQGWDYGYTF. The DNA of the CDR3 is TGTGCCAGCAGCTTGCGGCAGGGGTGGGACTATGGCTACACCTTC.

CDR3 sequence (DNA): TGCGCCAGCAGCTTCGGCGGGAACACTGAAGCTTTCTTT. This encodes CASSFGGNTEAFF. V gene TRBV5-1 combines with J gene TRBJ1-1; D remains ambiguous. Germline V gene data show CDR1 as SGHRS and CDR2 as YFSETQ. The CDR3 is 13 residues long. V dropped 2 bases and J dropped 1 base, with 6 bases sitting between them. Full variable domain (outside the CDR3, taken from reference TRBV5-1 and TRBJ1-1): KAGVTQTPRYLIKTRGQQVTLSCSPISGHRSVSWYQQTPGQGLQFLFEYFSETQRNKGNFPGRFSGRQFSNSRSEMNVSTLELGDSALYLCASSFGGNTEAFFGQGTRLTVV.

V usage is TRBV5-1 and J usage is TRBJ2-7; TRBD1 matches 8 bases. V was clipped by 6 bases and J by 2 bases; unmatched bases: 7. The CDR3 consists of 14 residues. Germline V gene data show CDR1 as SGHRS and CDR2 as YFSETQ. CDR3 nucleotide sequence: TGCGCCAGCAAGACAGGGGACATTCCCTACGAGCAGTACTTC. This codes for CASKTGDIPYEQYF.

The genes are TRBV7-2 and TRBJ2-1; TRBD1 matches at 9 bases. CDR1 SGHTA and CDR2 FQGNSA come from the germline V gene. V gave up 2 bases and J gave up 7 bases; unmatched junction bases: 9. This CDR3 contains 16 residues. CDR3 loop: CASSLMGQGRYNEQFF. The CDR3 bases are TGTGCCAGCAGCTTAATGGGACAGGGTAGGTATAATGAGCAGTTCTTC.

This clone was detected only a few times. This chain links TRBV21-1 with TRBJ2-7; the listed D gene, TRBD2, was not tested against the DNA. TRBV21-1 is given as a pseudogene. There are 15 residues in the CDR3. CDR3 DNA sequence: TGTGCCAGCAGCAAAGGCCTAGCGGGAGGACGGGAGCAGTACTTC. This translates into CASSKGLAGGREQYF.

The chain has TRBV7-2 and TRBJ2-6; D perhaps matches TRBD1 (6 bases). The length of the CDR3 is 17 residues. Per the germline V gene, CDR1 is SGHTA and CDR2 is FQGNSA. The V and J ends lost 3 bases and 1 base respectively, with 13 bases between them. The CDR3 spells CASSFRGSMSGANVLTF. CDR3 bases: TGTGCCAGCAGCTTCAGGGGCAGCATGTCTGGGGCCAACGTCCTGACTTTC.

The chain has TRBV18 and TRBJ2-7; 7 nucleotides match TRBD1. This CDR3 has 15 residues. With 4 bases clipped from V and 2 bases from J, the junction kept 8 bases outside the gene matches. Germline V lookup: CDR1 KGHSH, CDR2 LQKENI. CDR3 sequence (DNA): TGTGCCAGCTCACTACAGGGGCGGAATACCTACGAGCAGTACTTC. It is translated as CASSLQGRNTYEQYF.

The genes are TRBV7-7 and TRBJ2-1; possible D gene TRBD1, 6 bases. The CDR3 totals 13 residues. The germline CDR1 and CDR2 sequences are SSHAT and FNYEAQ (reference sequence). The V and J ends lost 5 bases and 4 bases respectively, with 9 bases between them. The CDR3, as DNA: TGTGCCAGCAGCCCCGGACAGTACAATGAGCAGTTCTTC. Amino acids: CASSPGQYNEQFF.

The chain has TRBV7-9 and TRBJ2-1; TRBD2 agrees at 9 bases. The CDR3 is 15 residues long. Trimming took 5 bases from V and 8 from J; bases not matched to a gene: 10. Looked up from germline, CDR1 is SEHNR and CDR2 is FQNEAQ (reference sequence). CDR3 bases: TGTGCCAGCAGCACAGATGCGGGAGGGCTTCATGAGCAGTTCTTC. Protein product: CASSTDAGGLHEQFF.

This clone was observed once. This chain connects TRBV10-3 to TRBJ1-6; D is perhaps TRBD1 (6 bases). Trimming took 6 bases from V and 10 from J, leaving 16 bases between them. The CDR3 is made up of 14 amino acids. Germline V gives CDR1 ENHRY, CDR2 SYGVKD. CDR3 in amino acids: CAIRARDTGSPLHF. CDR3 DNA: TGTGCCATCAGAGCCCGGGACACTGGATCACCCCTCCACTTT.

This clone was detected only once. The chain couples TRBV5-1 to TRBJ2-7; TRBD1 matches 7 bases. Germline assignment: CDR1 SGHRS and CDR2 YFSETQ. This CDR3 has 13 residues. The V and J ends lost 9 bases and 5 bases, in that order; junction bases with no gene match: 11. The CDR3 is CATSPTGSHEQYF. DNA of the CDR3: TGCGCCACCTCGCCGACAGGGTCCCACGAGCAGTACTTC.

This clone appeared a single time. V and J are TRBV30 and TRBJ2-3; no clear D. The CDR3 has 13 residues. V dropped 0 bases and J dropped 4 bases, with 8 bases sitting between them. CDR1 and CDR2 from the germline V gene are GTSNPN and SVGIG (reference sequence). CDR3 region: CAWSVRRADTQYF. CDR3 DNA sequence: TGTGCCTGGAGTGTACGTCGCGCAGATACGCAGTATTTT.